Here is one T cell receptor beta chain with its context. Antigen: not known. Through a sample-barcoded 5' primer and a J-beta primer mix, a second PCR was run for 7 to 11 cycles. Each CDR3 protein is one row after TCRdb ran MiXCR on the 5' RACE reads. The table records about 400,000 distinct CDR3 sequences, 45% to 65% of them present only once. This record comes from a study of blood T cells in healthy people across ages. Whole-study findings and limits: The long-lived group displayed more naive CD4+ cells, plus higher diversity, than the aged donors did. Donor CMV status, an unknown factor, possibly confounded changes in expanded clonotypes.

The sample taken for sequencing was blood. The sequence came from a man aged 55 to 70 in good health.

The CDR3 region is CASSFSGRDTIYF. As DNA, the CDR3 is TGTGCCAGCAGTTTCTCCGGTAGAGACACCATATATTTT. The J gene is TRBJ1-3, the V gene TRBV12-3 or TRBV12-4; no clear D gene. The CDR3 is 13 residues long. V was cut by 3 bases and J by 8 bases, with 11 bases left in between.